Given below is one TCR beta chain in context. The protocol was immunoSEQ multiplex PCR, while the TCRdb copy is restricted to in-frame clones and leaves out a portion. The sample lists about 120,000 clones, less than 95% occurring once. This sample stems from a study of T cell responses to AZD1222 COVID-19 vaccine. The V end lost 4 bases, the J end lost 0 bases, and 11 bases lay between the germline ends. Germline values: CDR1 SGDLS, CDR2 YYNGEE. The CDR3 loop spans 15 amino acids. The chain combines TRBV9 with TRBJ2-1; TRBD1 might be the D (6 bases). The source is an adult in good health. Sequencing used peripheral blood, obtained on day 0 of AZD1222 vaccination. The DNA for the CDR3 is TGTGCCAGCAGCCTACAGGGATCCTCCTACAATGAGCAGTTCTTC. Residues: CASSLQGSSYNEQFF.